This T cell receptor (beta chain) derives from a study of T cell responses to AZD1222 COVID-19 vaccine. Repertoires were generated with immunoSEQ multiplex PCR, while TCRdb's copy carries only in-frame clones and drops some. The table includes about 130,000 clones, roughly 86% detected once. Trimming removed 1 base at V and 8 bases at J, with 11 bases between. The length of the CDR3 is 13 residues. The germline V gene has CDR1 MNHNS and CDR2 SASEGT. This TCR derives from an adult in good health. The V call is TRBV6-1, the J call TRBJ1-2; D uncertain. The sequencing here drew on peripheral blood, taken on day 0 of AZD1222 vaccination. CDR3 region: CASSEGGEGGYTF. As DNA, the CDR3 is TGTGCCAGCAGTGAAGGTGGGGAAGGGGGCTACACCTTC.